This T cell receptor (beta chain) derives from a study of OX40 agonist ivuxolimab in advanced cancers. Study context: Patients enrolled in dose escalation were diagnosed with hepatocellular carcinoma, melanoma, renal cell or head and neck cancer. There were three patients with partial responses, one having hepatocellular carcinoma and two cutaneous melanoma.

Notes on the study in general: Among the lowest levels of clonal expansion were found in partial responders at 0.1-3.0 mg/kg.

This CDR3 region has 14 residues. Germline values: CDR1 SQVTM, CDR2 ANQGSEA. V lost 4 bases and J lost 0, with 7 bases in between. Data came from immunoSEQ multiplex PCR; TCRdb stores just in-frame clones and leaves some out. The sample shows 50,000 to 70,000 clones, over 80% of them seen only once. Note on this clone: The antigen remains unidentified.

This clonotype originated in an adult with an advanced solid tumor such as melanoma, head and neck, liver or kidney cancer. The sample in question was CD4+ or CD8+ T cells sorted from blood, obtained in a trial of the OX40 agonist ivuxolimab. This chain uses TRBV29-1 with TRBJ1-6; the D is unclear. The CDR3 DNA reads as TGCAGCGTTGGTGAAAGCTCCTATAATTCACCCCTCCACTTT. Its translation is CSVGESSYNSPLHF.